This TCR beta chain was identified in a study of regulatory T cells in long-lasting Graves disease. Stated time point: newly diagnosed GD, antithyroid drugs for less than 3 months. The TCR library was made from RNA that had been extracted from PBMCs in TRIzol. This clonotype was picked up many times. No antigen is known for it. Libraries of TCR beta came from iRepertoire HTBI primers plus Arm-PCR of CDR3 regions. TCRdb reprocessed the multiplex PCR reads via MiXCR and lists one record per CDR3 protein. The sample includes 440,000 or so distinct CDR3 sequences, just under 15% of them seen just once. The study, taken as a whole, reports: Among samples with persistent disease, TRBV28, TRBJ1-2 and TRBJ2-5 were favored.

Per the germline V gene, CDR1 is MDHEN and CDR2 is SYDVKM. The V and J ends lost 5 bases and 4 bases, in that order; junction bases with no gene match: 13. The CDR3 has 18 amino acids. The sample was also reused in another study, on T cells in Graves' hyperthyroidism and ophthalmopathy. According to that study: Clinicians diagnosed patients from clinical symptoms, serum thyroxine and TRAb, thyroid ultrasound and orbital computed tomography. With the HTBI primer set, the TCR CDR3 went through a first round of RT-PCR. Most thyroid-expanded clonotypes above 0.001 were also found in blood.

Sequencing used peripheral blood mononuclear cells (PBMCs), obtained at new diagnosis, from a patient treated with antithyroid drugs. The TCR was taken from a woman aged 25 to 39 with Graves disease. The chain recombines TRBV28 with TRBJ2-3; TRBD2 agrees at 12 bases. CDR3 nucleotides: TGTGCCAGCAGTAAAGCCCGACTAGCGGGAGTGGGGGCAGATACGCAGTATTTT. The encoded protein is CASSKARLAGVGADTQYF. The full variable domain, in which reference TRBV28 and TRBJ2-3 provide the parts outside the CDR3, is DVKVTQSSRYLVKRTGEKVFLECVQDMDHENMFWYRQDPGLGLRLIYFSYDVKMKEKGDIPEGYSVSREKKERFSLILESASTNQTSMYLCASSKARLAGVGADTQYFGPGTRLTVL.